Following are 25 T cell receptor beta chains from one sample sequenced in a study of patients and donors after allogeneic stem cell transplantation. TCRdb fed the RT-PCR reads into MiXCR, producing one record per CDR3 protein. This sample has approximately 38,000 distinct CDR3 sequences; roughly 30% occur once, and the top ten carry 55% to 75%. The sequenced sample was blood, either unsorted or a sorted T cell fraction (not recorded which). The receptors here all came from a human donor who was either an allogeneic HSCT recipient or a stem cell or donor lymphocyte infusion donor (not recorded which). It is not recorded whose cells these are; they may come from a transplant donor.

The chain employs TRBV29-1 and TRBJ2-5, with 8 bases identical to TRBD1. Germline lookup yields CDR1 SQVTM and CDR2 ANQGSEA. The CDR3 spans 14 residues. V dropped 0 bases and J dropped 4; count of bases not matched to a gene: 4. CDR3 amino acids: CSVEDIRGRETQYF. The CDR3 nucleotides are TGCAGCGTTGAAGATATCAGGGGGCGAGAGACCCAGTACTTC.

This rearrangement joins TRBV3-1 to TRBJ2-7; 12 bases map to TRBD2. The CDR3 runs to 15 residues. Germline CDR1 is LGHDT and CDR2 is YNNKEL (reference sequence). V trimming: 4 bases; J trimming: 5 bases; junction bases outside the gene matches: 6. CDR3 residues: CASSRRLAGVDEQYF. The CDR3 nucleotides are TGTGCCAGCAGCCGTCGACTAGCGGGAGTGGACGAGCAGTACTTC.

This clonotype has more than one count but fewer than ten. The chain recombines TRBV28 with TRBJ2-5; TRBD1 matches 10 bases. The J segment lost 6 bases and the V segment lost 6 bases, leaving 10 bases of the junction unmatched. Per the germline V gene, CDR1 is MDHEN and CDR2 is SYDVKM. The CDR3 extends over 15 amino acids. This CDR3 reads CASSPGTGVLKTQYF. CDR3 coding DNA: TGTGCCAGCAGCCCCGGGACAGGGGTCCTAAAGACCCAGTACTTC. The full variable domain, rest sourced from reference TRBV28 and TRBJ2-5, is DVKVTQSSRYLVKRTGEKVFLECVQDMDHENMFWYRQDPGLGLRLIYFSYDVKMKEKGDIPEGYSVSREKKERFSLILESASTNQTSMYLCASSPGTGVLKTQYFGPGTRLLVL.

This clonotype was picked up one time. An end of the junction differs from the germline gene, which may be a read error. The V call is TRBV5-1, the J call TRBJ1-1; 8 bases are shared with TRBD1. The CDR3 extends over 14 amino acids. Germline values: CDR1 SGHRS, CDR2 YFSETQ. The CDR3 here is CTSSMDRANTEAFF. CDR3 DNA: TGCACCAGCAGCATGGACAGGGCGAACACTGAAGCTTTCTTT.

This clonotype was observed a few times. The chain couples TRBV28 to TRBJ1-5; D might be TRBD1 (6 bases). V dropped 3 bases and J dropped 4 bases, with 13 bases sitting between them. The length of the CDR3 is 15 residues. The germline V gene encodes CDR1 MDHEN and CDR2 SYDVKM. The CDR3 loop is CASSLGAWGNQPQHF. For the CDR3, the DNA is TGTGCCAGCAGTTTGGGGGCATGGGGGAATCAGCCCCAGCATTTT.

This chain uses TRBV9 with TRBJ1-1; D not certain. Germline values: CDR1 SGDLS, CDR2 YYNGEE. Trimming removed 3 bases at V and 4 bases at J, with 4 bases between. The CDR3 length is 11 residues. The CDR3 reads CASSAGTEAFF. The CDR3 DNA is TGTGCCAGCAGCGCGGGCACTGAAGCTTTCTTT.

This clonotype was picked up a small number of times. The chain links TRBV12-3 or TRBV12-4 to TRBJ1-5; possibly TRBD1 for D (6 bases). V was cut by 4 bases and J by 4 bases, with 11 bases left in between. The CDR3 is 14 residues long. CDR3 amino acids: CASSSTGLNQPQHF. In DNA, the CDR3 is TGTGCCAGCAGTTCGACAGGACTTAATCAGCCCCAGCATTTT.

This clonotype was recorded a few times. The chain employs TRBV9 and TRBJ1-5, with D perhaps matching TRBD1 (5 bases). Germline CDR1 and CDR2: SGDLS and YYNGEE. The CDR3 has 14 amino acids. Trimming took 4 bases from V and 4 from J, leaving 12 bases between them. The CDR3 region is CASSRDVGNQPQHF. The CDR3 DNA follows: TGTGCCAGCAGCCGGGACGTGGGGAATCAGCCCCAGCATTTT.

This clonotype was counted between two and nine times. This chain uses TRBV7-9 with TRBJ2-4, with D possibly being TRBD1 (5 bases). Germline V lookup: CDR1 SEHNR, CDR2 FQNEAQ (reference sequence). The CDR3 length is 18 residues. Trimming removed 5 bases from V and 6 bases from J, with 26 bases in between. The CDR3 DNA sequence: TGTGCCAGCAGCACCCGGTGGGCAGGACACCCTTCAATAAACATTCAGTACTTC. Encoded protein: CASSTRWAGHPSINIQYF.

The chain couples TRBV15 to TRBJ2-1; D call uncertain. V lost 0 bases, J lost 13 bases, and 13 bases lay in between. The CDR3 runs to 13 residues. Germline V gene lookup returns CDR1 LNHNV and CDR2 YYDKDF (reference sequence). CDR3 protein: CATSRDPATDQFF. The CDR3 DNA reads as TGTGCCACCAGCAGAGATCCAGCTACGGACCAGTTCTTC.

The V gene is TRBV24-1, the J gene TRBJ2-1, with D tentatively TRBD2 (5 bases). V lost 0 bases and J 6 bases, leaving 14 bases between the germline ends. The CDR3 is made up of 16 amino acids. Germline V gene sequence: CDR1 KGHDR, CDR2 SFDVKD. CDR3 loop: CATSDLGSSFGNEQFF. The CDR3 DNA reads TGTGCCACCAGTGATTTGGGGAGTTCCTTCGGCAATGAGCAGTTCTTC.

This clonotype has just a few counts. The V and J genes are TRBV27 and TRBJ2-1, with 9 bases lining up with TRBD2. V shed 5 bases and J 1 base; nucleotides not matched to a gene: 3. This CDR3 contains 15 residues. Germline lookup yields CDR1 MNHEY and CDR2 SMNVEV (reference sequence). CDR3 sequence (DNA): TGTGCCAGCAGTCGGACTAGCGCTTCCTACAATGAGCAGTTCTTC. This sequence encodes CASSRTSASYNEQFF.

This clonotype was counted ten times or more. The CDR3 bases are TGTGCCAGCAGCTTGGCCTGGCACGATGGCTACACCTTC. Its protein product is CASSLAWHDGYTF. The chain is built from TRBV5-8 and TRBJ1-2, with D unclear. Trimming stripped 0 bases from V and 6 bases from J, with 9 bases between. CDR3 length equals 13 residues. Germline V gene data show CDR1 as SGHTS and CDR2 as YDEGEE.

This clonotype was seen many times. The V and J genes are TRBV28 and TRBJ1-2, with 8 bases that match TRBD1. With 4 bases clipped from V and 8 bases from J, the junction kept 9 bases outside the gene matches. The CDR3 covers 14 residues. The V gene's germline CDR1 is MDHEN and CDR2 SYDVKM. In DNA form, the CDR3 reads TGTGCCAGCAGTTCAGGACAGGGAAGAAAAGGCTACACCTTC. Its protein is CASSSGQGRKGYTF.

The chain has TRBV5-1 and TRBJ1-2; D uncertain. The V gene's germline CDR1 is SGHRS and CDR2 YFSETQ. This CDR3 is built from 13 residues. The V end lost 4 bases, the J end lost 2 bases, and 9 bases lay between the germline ends. The CDR3 loop is CASSADGNYGYTF. The DNA of the CDR3 is TGCGCCAGCAGCGCCGACGGAAACTATGGCTACACCTTC.

The chain is built from TRBV14 and TRBJ1-1; 7 nucleotides match TRBD1. Germline values: CDR1 SGHDN, CDR2 FVKESK. J gave up 5 bases and V 2 bases, and 14 bases lay outside the gene matches. The CDR3 runs to 17 residues. The CDR3 coding sequence is TGTGCCAGCAGCCAATTAAGGTGGGGACAGTGGGGAACTGAAGCTTTCTTT. Amino acids: CASSQLRWGQWGTEAFF.

The rearrangement links TRBV4-3 to TRBJ2-1; TRBD1 might be the D (6 bases). Germline V gives CDR1 LGHNA, CDR2 YSLEER. This CDR3 contains 17 residues. The V end was cut by 5 bases, the J end by 5 bases, with 22 bases between. The DNA of the CDR3 is TGCGCCAGCAGCTCCTTTCAGGGGATCGGATCGGACAATGAGCAGTTCTTC. Translation gives CASSSFQGIGSDNEQFF.

The V call is TRBV29-1, the J call TRBJ2-3; 7 bases are shared with TRBD1. Germline lookup yields CDR1 SQVTM and CDR2 ANQGSEA. The length of the CDR3 is 13 residues. The V segment lost 7 bases and the J segment 1 base; nucleotides outside the gene matches: 5. The DNA for the CDR3 is TGCAGCGCCAAGGGGGCTGGCACAGATACGCAGTATTTT. This codes for CSAKGAGTDTQYF.

CDR3 nucleotides: TGCGCCAGCAGCCCTTGGACAGGAAGGAGCAATCAGCCCCAGCATTTT. Protein: CASSPWTGRSNQPQHF. This sequence joins TRBV4-1 and TRBJ1-5, with TRBD1 identical over 7 bases. Germline CDR1 reads MGHRA; CDR2 reads YSYEKL. The CDR3 is 16 amino acids. Losses at the gene ends were 4 bases for V and 1 base for J; bases not matched to a gene: 7.

This sequence joins TRBV5-1 and TRBJ2-5; D unresolved. The V gene lost 4 bases and the J gene lost 0 bases, with 13 bases spanning the gap. Per the germline V gene, CDR1 is SGHRS and CDR2 is YFSETQ. This CDR3 is built from 15 residues. The CDR3 bases are TGCGCCAGCAGCGTTTCCGTCCCGTACCAAGAGACCCAGTACTTC. Translating gives CASSVSVPYQETQYF.

V is TRBV29-1 and J is TRBJ2-7; 7 nucleotides align to TRBD1. Germline CDR1 and CDR2: SQVTM and ANQGSEA. With 4 bases clipped from V and 2 bases from J, the junction kept 14 bases outside the gene matches. This CDR3 has 16 residues. CDR3 coding DNA: TGCAGCGTTGGAATTTTCGACAGGGCCTCAACCTACGAGCAGTACTTC. Encoded protein: CSVGIFDRASTYEQYF.

This clonotype was seen a handful of times. The chain combines TRBV9 with TRBJ1-1, with TRBD1 matching over 7 bases. This CDR3 region has 13 residues. Germline V CDR1 and CDR2: SGDLS, YYNGEE. With 4 bases clipped from V and 8 bases from J, the junction kept 8 bases outside the gene matches. CDR3 residues: CASSPRGVTEAFF. CDR3 sequence (DNA): TGTGCCAGCAGCCCCAGGGGGGTCACCGAAGCTTTCTTT.

This clonotype was detected a few times. The rearrangement links TRBV5-1 to TRBJ2-2, with D unresolved. The CDR3 covers 16 residues. CDR1 and CDR2 from the germline V gene are SGHRS and YFSETQ. Trimming pared 0 bases from V and 4 bases from J, leaving 13 bases between. DNA of the CDR3: TGCGCCAGCAGCTTGGGGGAAAGGCGCGTCACCGGGGAGCTGTTTTTT. Translated: CASSLGERRVTGELFF.

CDR3 protein: CASNRLAGFTGELFF. The CDR3 nucleotides read TGTGCCAGCAACCGACTAGCGGGATTTACCGGGGAGCTGTTTTTT. This chain connects TRBV7-2 to TRBJ2-2, with 11 nucleotides matching TRBD2. V dropped 7 bases and J dropped 5; count of bases not matched to a gene: 6. Germline values: CDR1 SGHTA, CDR2 FQGNSA. This CDR3 has 15 residues.

The V and J genes are TRBV29-1 and TRBJ1-1; D is unresolved. The CDR3 runs 13 residues. V lost 7 bases and J lost 6, with 18 bases in between. Germline loops: CDR1 SQVTM, CDR2 ANQGSEA. CDR3 sequence: CSAQARLTAEAFF. For the CDR3, the DNA is TGCAGCGCCCAGGCCCGGCTCACGGCTGAAGCTTTCTTT.